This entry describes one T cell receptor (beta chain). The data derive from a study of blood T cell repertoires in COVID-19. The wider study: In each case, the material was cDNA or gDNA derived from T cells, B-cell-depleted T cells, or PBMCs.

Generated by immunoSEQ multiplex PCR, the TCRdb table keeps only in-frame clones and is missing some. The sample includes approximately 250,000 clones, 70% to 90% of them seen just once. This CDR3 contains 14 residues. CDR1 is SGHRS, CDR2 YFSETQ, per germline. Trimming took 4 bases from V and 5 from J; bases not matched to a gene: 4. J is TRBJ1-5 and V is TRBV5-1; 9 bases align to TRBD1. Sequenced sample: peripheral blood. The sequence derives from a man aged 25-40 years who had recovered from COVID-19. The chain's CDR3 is CASSGRTGDQPQHF. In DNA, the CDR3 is TGCGCCAGCAGCGGGAGGACAGGGGATCAGCCCCAGCATTTT.